One sample yielded the 14 T cell receptor beta chains listed below, sequenced in a study of identical twins. Using its own MiXCR run on the 5' RACE reads, TCRdb lists one record per CDR3 protein. This table holds 1,800,000 or so distinct CDR3 sequences, around 33% found once. The sequencing input was cord blood. The receptors originated from a newborn girl in good health.

The chain uses TRBV6-6 and TRBJ2-7; TRBD2 matches at 7 bases. Germline V gives CDR1 MNHNY, CDR2 SVGAGI (reference sequence). The CDR3 spans 15 residues. V was pared by 4 bases and J by 4 bases, with 10 bases of the junction left unmatched. The chain's CDR3 is CASSSRTSPGYEQYF. The CDR3 region has the DNA TGTGCCAGCAGTTCCCGGACTAGTCCGGGGTACGAGCAGTACTTC.

This clonotype was detected only a few times. The chain links TRBV25-1 to TRBJ2-5, with D perhaps TRBD1 or TRBD2 (5 bases each). Trimming took off 4 bases at V and 11 bases at J, with 11 bases between the two ends. In germline, CDR1 is MGHDK, CDR2 SYGVNS. The CDR3 contains 11 residues. The CDR3 sequence is CASSALGEQYF. CDR3 DNA sequence: TGTGCCAGCAGTGCCTTGGGGGAGCAGTACTTC.

J is TRBJ2-7 and V is TRBV6-2 or TRBV6-3; tentatively, D is TRBD2 (6 bases). The CDR3 has 13 amino acids. Germline assignment: CDR1 MNHEY and CDR2 SVGEGT. V lost 5 bases to trimming and J lost 4 bases, with 12 bases between them. The CDR3 DNA reads TGTGCCAGCAGTGCCCGGAGGGTTTACGAGCAGTACTTC. This translates into CASSARRVYEQYF.

The V and J genes are TRBV27 and TRBJ1-3, with D perhaps TRBD1 (5 bases). The CDR3 loop spans 13 amino acids. The germline V gene encodes CDR1 MNHEY and CDR2 SMNVEV (reference sequence). The V and J ends lost 6 bases and 3 bases respectively, with 9 bases between them. The CDR3 reads CASSYRLGNTIYF. DNA of the CDR3: TGTGCCAGCAGCTACAGGCTTGGAAACACCATATATTTT.

This sequence joins TRBV7-2 and TRBJ2-1; D unclear. This CDR3 is built from 13 residues. Germline loops: CDR1 SGHTA, CDR2 FQGNSA. With 2 bases removed from V and 8 bases from J, the gap between germline ends came to 10 bases. The CDR3 reads CASSLIRPHEQFF. The CDR3 nucleotides read TGTGCCAGCAGCTTAATTAGGCCCCATGAGCAGTTCTTC.

This chain uses TRBV7-6 with TRBJ2-3; D remains ambiguous. Per germline, CDR1 SGHVS and CDR2 FNYEAQ. Trimming removed 3 bases from V and 1 base from J, with 14 bases in between. The CDR3 sequence is 16 residues long. The CDR3 spells CASSLSGNPRTDTQYF. CDR3 bases: TGTGCCAGCAGCTTGTCCGGAAACCCACGCACAGATACGCAGTATTTT. Full variable domain (remainder filled in from reference TRBV7-6 and TRBJ2-3): GAGVSQSPRYKVTKRGQDVALRCDPISGHVSLYWYRQALGQGPEFLTYFNYEAQQDKSGLPNDRFSAERPEGSISTLTIQRTEQRDSAMYRCASSLSGNPRTDTQYFGPGTRLTVL.

In the case of this clonotype: A single base separates this from a much larger clone, so it may be a read error. V usage is TRBV7-2 and J usage is TRBJ2-3; 8 nucleotides line up with TRBD2. This CDR3 is 16 amino acids long. Germline V CDR1 and CDR2: SGHTA, FQGNSA. The junction had 9 bases not matched to a gene; V was cut back by 7 bases and J by 0 bases. The CDR3 DNA sequence: TGTGCCAGCATCCGACTAGCGCTCCCTAGCACAGATACGCAGTATTTT. Its translation is CASIRLALPSTDTQYF.

Notes on this clonotype: A much more abundant neighbour one base away suggests this may be a read error. The J gene is TRBJ2-2, the V gene TRBV28; D gene uncertain. Between the trimmed V and J ends, which lost 6 bases and 1 base, there was a span of 6 bases. This CDR3 is built from 13 residues. CDR1 and CDR2 (germline): MDHEN, SYDVKM. CDR3 sequence (DNA): TGTGCCAGCAGGTCAGGGAACACCGGGGAGCTGTTTTTT. Its protein is CASRSGNTGELFF.

This clonotype appeared a single time. A read error may explain this, as a much larger clone is one base away. This chain uses TRBV29-1 with TRBJ2-1; possible D gene TRBD2, 6 bases. Germline CDR1 is SQVTM and CDR2 is ANQGSEA. This CDR3 comprises 13 residues. The CDR3 DNA reads TGCAGCGTTGAAGGGGACTTTCTCAATGAGCGGTTCTTC. Its translation: CSVEGDFLNERFF.

The CDR3 spells CASSLVTGAQETQYF. In DNA, the CDR3 is TGTGCCAGCAGCTTAGTTACGGGGGCCCAAGAGACCCAGTACTTC. The chain links TRBV7-2 to TRBJ2-5, with D possibly called TRBD1 or TRBD2 (6 bases each). This CDR3 is 15 amino acids long. The V end was cut by 1 base, the J end by 1 base, with 10 bases between. CDR1 SGHTA and CDR2 FQGNSA come from the germline V gene.

This clonotype appeared a few times. The V call is TRBV5-6, the J call TRBJ1-2, with TRBD1 as a possible D gene (6 bases). The CDR3 is 14 residues long. Deletions cut 4 bases from V and 7 bases from J, with 17 bases between. Germline CDR1 SGHDT, CDR2 YYEEEE. The CDR3 DNA is TGTGCCAGCAGCGCGGACAGTTGGGACCTTGGCTACACCTTC. This translates into CASSADSWDLGYTF.

The chain combines TRBV30 with TRBJ2-7; D is possibly TRBD1 (5 bases). This CDR3 has 13 residues. Germline V gene lookup returns CDR1 GTSNPN and CDR2 SVGIG (reference sequence). V was cut by 2 bases and J by 5 bases, with 13 bases left in between. The CDR3 sequence is CAWSPVRVDEQYF. CDR3 nucleotide sequence: TGTGCCTGGAGTCCGGTCAGGGTCGACGAGCAGTACTTC.

The V gene is TRBV3-1, the J gene TRBJ2-7; D might be TRBD2 (5 bases). This CDR3 has 16 residues. The V end lost 0 bases, the J end lost 2 bases, and 14 bases lay between the germline ends. The germline CDR1 and CDR2 sequences are LGHDT and YNNKEL (reference sequence). Here the CDR3 reads CASSQDSWRPPYEQYF. The CDR3 nucleotides are TGTGCCAGCAGCCAAGATTCATGGAGGCCCCCCTACGAGCAGTACTTC.

This clonotype has only a few counts. The genes are TRBV19 and TRBJ2-5; D is unclear. Germline CDR1 LNHDA, CDR2 SQIVND (reference sequence). The CDR3 has 15 residues. V shed 8 bases and J shed 0 bases, with 16 bases lying between them. CDR3: CASRRPEWYQETQYF. The CDR3 DNA reads as TGTGCCAGTCGCAGGCCCGAATGGTACCAAGAGACCCAGTACTTC.